The following is a T cell receptor (beta chain) sequence with its context. What this receptor recognizes is not known. No per-base quality is available; no much larger clone lies one base away. This sample was taken from a study of shared clonotypes between healthy human individuals (dated by TCRdb to the early 2020s). Some background on the complete study: A few men and a couple of women, aged 18 to 49 years, made up the cohort. For each donor, CD4 naive and CD4 memory were each given three plates, CD8 naive was given two plates, and CD8 memory was given one plate. The study deeply sequenced blood TCR repertoires of several healthy adults to estimate repertoire size and the extent of clonotype sharing between individuals. Different laboratories and diverse techniques were used to prepare libraries and sequence TCR repertoires, to increase sequencing depth and limit assay-specific biases. Leukapheresis yielded between about 0.8 and 9.5 billion PBMCs per donor.

TCR CDR3 regions were amplified from genomic DNA by multiplex PCR using the deep immunoSEQ assay. For each cell subset, the extracted genomic DNA was distributed evenly across all wells of several immunoSEQ 96-well plates, and each plate served as one replicate. For sorted subsets, each replicate PCR was loaded with 200 to 250 ng genomic DNA, equivalent to 25,000 to 35,000 T cell genomes. Purified libraries were measured with a Qubit 3.0 fluorometer, size-checked on a Bioanalyzer 2100, and measured again with the KAPA Library Quantification kit. A separate single-read 150-cycle Illumina NextSeq 550 flow cell was used to sequence each immunoSEQ 96-well plate. From the authors' description of their analysis: Because the immunoSEQ output held only junctional sequences and lacked quality scores, the filtering could not match the filtering applied to full-length reads. Sequences were annotated with PyIR, a Python wrapper for IgBLAST v1.9, and V/J genes and CDR3 were assigned using IMGT germline references. Reads were removed for weak V/J assignments (E-value above 1e-6), missing CDR3, stop codons, out-of-frame junctions, or ambiguous translated residues. V3J clonotypes were defined as sequences sharing the same inferred V gene, J gene, and CDR3 amino acid sequence. The percentage overlap between two repertoires was calculated by dividing the number of shared unique clonotypes by the size of the smaller repertoire. RTK rarefaction, the Chao1 estimator, and Recon v2.1 estimates of unobserved clonotypes were used to assess repertoire richness. Generation probabilities were computed with OLGA for all TCRbeta clonotypes obtained by the gDNA method from several donors. The source is immuneACCESS, and TCRdb retained only in-frame sequences with V and J called. Part of the clones is not carried over; for the studies checked, unresolved V genes explain less than half of this, and the remainder is unexplained. The D gene and trimming were derived from the DNA, and the V and J assignments and clone size from that table. The sample includes hundreds of thousands of clones, with nearly 97% observed a single time. The biggest ten clones account for approximately 0.1% of the sample.

The investigation overall reported the following: The genetic and exposure-history diversity represented was limited by the small number of donors. Estimated clonotype richness was generally larger for naive than for memory subsets. Pairwise subsampling indicated that sequencing depth was expected to affect the degree of clonotype sharing among donors. Across a few donors, about 5.2% of naive CD4, around 3.5% of naive CD8, about 2% of memory CD4, and over 0.35% of memory CD8 clonotypes were shared. Only blood was sampled, and tissue TCR repertoires likely differ from those in blood. Clonotypes shared by all four sorted-subset donors showed higher generation probabilities than non-shared clonotypes. Rarefaction of sorted-subset datasets indicated incomplete sequencing despite the large sequencing depth.

Inclusive of the bounding cysteine and phenylalanine, the CDR3 is 15 residues long. CDR3 DNA only is kept here, 45 bases in frame from base 1. Per the germline V gene, MDHEN is the CDR1 and SYDVKM is the CDR2. At the junction V is shortened by 5 bases and J by 2 bases; bases outside the gene matches: 9. CD8 naive samples consisted of CD45RO-negative cells that were positively selected for CCR7, yielding a CD45RA+CCR7+ population without TemRA cells. The donors were healthy, HIV-negative adults with no recently reported acute infections or vaccinations. Only Caucasian adults living in Nashville, Tennessee, USA were represented among the donors. Blood was collected by leukapheresis, and PBMCs were isolated by Ficoll-Histopaque density gradient centrifugation and then cryopreserved in liquid nitrogen vapor phase. Analytical flow cytometry was used to check the purity and quantity of every magnetically sorted T cell population. From each sorted fraction, genomic DNA was isolated and quantified by UV absorbance on a Nanodrop 2000c.

This sequence was found in a woman under 40 in good health. The rearrangement joined TRBV28 to TRBJ2-7, with 7 junctional bases fitting TRBD1. Sequencing was done on a sample of naive CD8+ T cells sorted from blood. Per the publication, the cell subset or site label means: CD45RA+CCR7+. The nucleotides are TGTGCCAGCAGTGATCCCGACAGGGCACCCTACGAGCAGTACTTC. This encodes CASSDPDRAPYEQYF.